These 17 T cell receptor beta chains share one sample of origin, sequenced in a study of response to subunit inactivated influenza vaccine. TCRdb used MiXCR to reprocess the RT-PCR reads, holding one entry per CDR3 protein. The sample yields 530,000 or so distinct CDR3 sequences, approximately 15% seen once. The specimen was PBMCs from blood, collected 11 to 12 days after vaccination. These receptors were obtained from a man between 45 and 60 years old who received an inactivated influenza vaccine.

This clonotype appeared a few times. The V gene is TRBV7-9, the J gene TRBJ2-1; 13 bases fit TRBD2. This CDR3 contains 14 residues. The V gene's germline CDR1 is SEHNR and CDR2 FQNEAQ (reference sequence). The V and J ends lost 5 bases and 8 bases, in that order; junction bases with no gene match: 3. This chain's CDR3 is CASSRTSGGHEQFF. CDR3 nucleotide sequence: TGTGCCAGCAGCAGGACTAGCGGGGGCCATGAGCAGTTCTTC.

This clonotype was found a few times. The chain couples TRBV12-3 or TRBV12-4 to TRBJ1-2; no reliable D call. V shed 5 bases and J shed 3 bases, with 13 bases lying between them. The CDR3 runs to 14 residues. CDR3 DNA: TGTGCCAGCAGTAGCAACCGGGCTGACTATGGCTACACCTTC. Its protein is CASSSNRADYGYTF.

This clonotype appeared a few times. V gene TRBV5-1 combines with J gene TRBJ2-5, with 7 bases matching TRBD2. Germline CDR1 reads SGHRS; CDR2 reads YFSETQ. The CDR3 runs to 16 residues. V was pared by 2 bases and J by 2 bases, with 9 bases of the junction left unmatched. The CDR3 coding sequence is TGCGCCAGCAGCTTTGGCGGGAGCGGGATTCAAGAGACCCAGTACTTC. Translated, it gives CASSFGGSGIQETQYF.

At least ten counts were recorded for this clonotype. V is TRBV6-1 and J is TRBJ2-3; D uncertain. Per germline, CDR1 MNHNS and CDR2 SASEGT. CDR3 length equals 13 residues. V was trimmed by 6 bases and J by 1 base, leaving 8 bases between them. The DNA for the CDR3 is TGTGCCAGCAGCGGCTGGGGCACAGATACGCAGTATTTT. It translates to CASSGWGTDTQYF.

This clonotype was seen only a few times. The DNA for the CDR3 is TGTGCCAGCAGTTACTCGGTCAGGGGAAACGAGCAGTACTTC. Amino acid sequence: CASSYSVRGNEQYF. This chain links TRBV6-2 or TRBV6-3 with TRBJ2-7; D perhaps matches TRBD1 (6 bases). In germline, CDR1 is MNHEY, CDR2 SVGEGT. The CDR3 loop spans 14 amino acids. Trimming stripped 0 bases from V and 5 bases from J, with 11 bases between.

The rearrangement joins TRBV20-1 to TRBJ2-3; tentative D call: TRBD1 (6 bases). Germline values: CDR1 DFQATT, CDR2 SNEGSKA (reference sequence). The CDR3 sequence is 13 residues long. The germline V and J ends were trimmed by 6 bases and 2 bases, with 12 bases remaining between them. The CDR3 region has the DNA TGCAGTGCCGGGACACCGACCACAGATACGCAGTATTTT. Amino acids: CSAGTPTTDTQYF.

J is TRBJ1-5 and V is TRBV7-2, with TRBD1 as a possible D gene (6 bases). The CDR3 contains 17 residues. CDR1 and CDR2 (germline): SGHTA, FQGNSA. The V and J ends lost 1 base and 7 bases respectively, with 20 bases between them. CDR3 sequence: CASSLVAGQPIIQPQHF. The CDR3 bases are TGTGCCAGCAGCTTAGTCGCTGGACAGCCTATCATCCAGCCCCAGCATTTT.

The gene calls are TRBV30 and TRBJ1-1, with TRBD1 matching 7 bases. In germline, CDR1 is GTSNPN, CDR2 SVGIG (reference sequence). The CDR3 spans 11 residues. With V trimmed by 3 bases and J by 11 bases, 6 bases remained unmatched. Here the CDR3 reads CAWSARGWAFF. In DNA form, the CDR3 reads TGTGCCTGGAGCGCCAGGGGGTGGGCTTTCTTT. Full variable domain (outside the CDR3, taken from reference TRBV30 and TRBJ1-1): SQTIHQWPATLVQPVGSPLSLECTVEGTSNPNLYWYRQAAGRGLQLLFYSVGIGQISSEVPQNLSASRPQDRQFILSSKKLLLSDSGFYLCAWSARGWAFFGQGTRLTVV.

The chain employs TRBV12-3 or TRBV12-4 and TRBJ2-3; 9 nucleotides agree with TRBD1. The ends lost 2 bases at V and 1 base at J; junction bases unmatched: 10. This CDR3 region has 18 residues. CDR3 residues: CASSLIRDRELGTDTQYF. The CDR3 DNA is TGTGCCAGCAGTTTAATCCGGGACAGGGAATTGGGCACAGATACGCAGTATTTT.

V and J are TRBV12-3 or TRBV12-4 and TRBJ1-1, with D unclear. V dropped 3 bases and J dropped 0 bases, with 14 bases sitting between them. The CDR3 spans 16 residues. In DNA form, the CDR3 reads TGTGCCAGCAGTTTTCGATTCCGGGGATTGAACACTGAAGCTTTCTTT. Its translation is CASSFRFRGLNTEAFF.

The V call is TRBV6-2 or TRBV6-3, the J call TRBJ2-1; 12 nucleotides align to TRBD2. Germline V gives CDR1 MNHEY, CDR2 SVGEGT. The CDR3 is made up of 15 amino acids. The trim removed 6 bases at V and 7 bases at J, leaving 7 bases unmatched. CDR3 protein: CASRVLAGGPNEQFF. CDR3 bases: TGTGCCAGCAGGGTCCTAGCGGGGGGGCCAAATGAGCAGTTCTTC.

This clonotype has at least ten counts. The chain links TRBV5-1 to TRBJ2-7, with 13 nucleotides matching TRBD2. The CDR3 has 14 amino acids. Looked up from germline, CDR1 is SGHRS and CDR2 is YFSETQ. The J segment lost 7 bases and the V segment lost 4 bases, leaving 5 bases of the junction unmatched. Here the CDR3 DNA reads TGCGCCAGCAGCCAGGGACTAGCGGGGCCTGAGCAGTACTTC. This gives the protein CASSQGLAGPEQYF.

This clonotype came up many times. The J gene is TRBJ1-2, the V gene TRBV5-5, with D unclear. This CDR3 has 14 amino acids. Per germline, CDR1 SGHKS and CDR2 YYEKEE (reference sequence). Between the trimmed V and J ends, which lost 3 bases and 2 bases, there was a span of 11 bases. The DNA for the CDR3 is TGTGCCAGCAGCTCTGGGTTGGGGAACTATGGCTACACCTTC. Its translation is CASSSGLGNYGYTF.

The CDR3 region has the DNA TGTGCCACCAGTGATCCCGGGAGAAAGGGGATCGGTAATGAGCAGTTCTTC. Its translation is CATSDPGRKGIGNEQFF. The chain employs TRBV24-1 and TRBJ2-1; D possibly corresponds to TRBD2 (6 bases). V was clipped by 3 bases and J by 7 bases, with 21 bases between them. CDR3 length: 17 amino acids. From germline, CDR1 is KGHDR and CDR2 SFDVKD.

J is TRBJ1-5 and V is TRBV15, with D unresolved. V shed 2 bases and J shed 5 bases, with 19 bases lying between them. Looked up from germline, CDR1 is LNHNV and CDR2 is YYDKDF (reference sequence). The CDR3 is 17 residues long. CDR3 protein: CATSRSPGRRNDQPQHF. The CDR3 DNA follows: TGTGCCACCAGCAGATCCCCCGGCAGGCGGAACGATCAGCCCCAGCATTTT.

This chain links TRBV10-3 with TRBJ1-2; no firm D call. Germline V lookup: CDR1 ENHRY, CDR2 SYGVKD. The CDR3 spans 13 residues. Trimming stripped 3 bases from V and 10 bases from J, with 15 bases between. The DNA for the CDR3 is TGTGCCATCAGTGAACCAGAATTCACAGACTACACCTTC. This translates into CAISEPEFTDYTF.

In its sample, this clonotype was seen a few times. The chain has TRBV11-2 and TRBJ2-7; a weak D match, TRBD2 (5 bases). Germline CDR1 and CDR2: SGHAT and FQNNGV. Trimming removed 5 bases at V and 3 bases at J, with 14 bases between. The CDR3 covers 14 residues. The CDR3 loop is CASSGAVGGYEQYF. CDR3 sequence (DNA): TGTGCCAGCAGCGGAGCGGTCGGAGGCTACGAGCAGTACTTC.